This T cell receptor beta chain was obtained from a study of blood T cell repertoires in COVID-19. The CDR3 spans 16 residues. V shed 3 bases and J 0 bases; nucleotides not matched to a gene: 6. Germline CDR1 reads LGHDT; CDR2 reads YNNKEL (reference sequence). Sequencing used immunoSEQ multiplex PCR; TCRdb keeps in-frame clones, though not all of them. The sample has 100,000 to 150,000 clones, approximately 85% seen once. This sequence originates from a woman of 80 years or more with acute or convalescent COVID-19. The rearrangement joins TRBV3-1 (or the pseudogene TRBV3-2) to TRBJ2-3; TRBD2 agrees at 7 bases. The sequencing input was peripheral blood. The DNA for the CDR3 is TGTGCCAGCAGCCACTCGTCTAGCGGAAGCACAGATACGCAGTATTTT. Protein: CASSHSSSGSTDTQYF.